This T cell receptor (beta chain) was sequenced during a study of OX40 agonist ivuxolimab in advanced cancers. At the level of the study: Eligibility admitted prior anti-PD-1, anti-PD-L1 or anti-CTLA-4 therapy; about 42% had some.

TCRdb keeps only in-frame clones here, not all; method: immunoSEQ multiplex PCR. The sample has roughly 61,000 clones, 80% to 90% seen once. The CDR3 is 14 residues long. Germline V gene data show CDR1 as MGHDK and CDR2 as SYGVNS. J was trimmed by 8 bases and V by 5 bases; bases with no gene match: 7. Autoimmune disease history or systemic immunosuppression meant exclusion. The clonotype originates from an adult with an advanced solid tumor such as melanoma, head and neck, liver or kidney cancer. The V gene is TRBV25-1, the J gene TRBJ2-1, with 9 bases fitting TRBD2. This material consisted of CD4+ or CD8+ T cells sorted from blood, taken in a trial of the OX40 agonist ivuxolimab. The CDR3 DNA follows: TGTGCCAGCAGTCCCCGGACTAGCGTCGATGAGCAGTTCTTC. This encodes CASSPRTSVDEQFF.